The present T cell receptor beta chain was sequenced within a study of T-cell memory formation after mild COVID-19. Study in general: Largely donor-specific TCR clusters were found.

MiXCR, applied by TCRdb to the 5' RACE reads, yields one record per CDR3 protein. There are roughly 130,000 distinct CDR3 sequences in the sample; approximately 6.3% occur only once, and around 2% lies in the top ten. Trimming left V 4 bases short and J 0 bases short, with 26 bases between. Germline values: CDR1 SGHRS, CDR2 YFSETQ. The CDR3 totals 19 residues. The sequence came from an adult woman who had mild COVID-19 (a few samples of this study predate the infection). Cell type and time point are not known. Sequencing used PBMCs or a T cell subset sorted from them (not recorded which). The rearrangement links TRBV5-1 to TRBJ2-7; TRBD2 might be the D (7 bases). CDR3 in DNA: TGCGCCAGCAGCCTCGACTGGGGGCGGGGGTCCCCAAGCTCCTACGAGCAGTACTTC. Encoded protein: CASSLDWGRGSPSSYEQYF. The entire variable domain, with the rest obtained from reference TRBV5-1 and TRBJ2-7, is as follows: KAGVTQTPRYLIKTRGQQVTLSCSPISGHRSVSWYQQTPGQGLQFLFEYFSETQRNKGNFPGRFSGRQFSNSRSEMNVSTLELGDSALYLCASSLDWGRGSPSSYEQYFGPGTRLTVT.